What follows describes a single T cell receptor (beta chain). Which antigen it targets is not known. Per-base quality was not reported, and no clone a single base away is much larger than it. The CDR3 spans 14 residues, from the cysteine through the phenylalanine. This entry keeps only the CDR3 DNA: 42 bases, framed from base 1. The germline V gene supplies CDR1 MDHEN and CDR2 SYDVKM. Donors were healthy HIV-negative adults with no recently reported acute infections or vaccinations. All donors were Caucasian adults living in Nashville, Tennessee, USA. CD4+ T cells were enriched by magnetic negative selection; naive cells were then positively selected on CD45RA, and the negative fraction formed the memory subset. Blood was obtained by leukapheresis, after which PBMCs were separated by Ficoll-Histopaque density gradient centrifugation and cryopreserved in liquid nitrogen vapor phase. Analytical flow cytometry was used to check the purity and quantity of each magnetically sorted T cell population. Each sorted fraction had its genomic DNA isolated and then quantified by UV absorbance on a Nanodrop 2000c.

This record belongs to a study of shared clonotypes between healthy human individuals (TCRdb year 2020). In the study overall: A few men and two women, aged 18 to 49 years, made up the cohort. To increase sequencing depth and limit assay-specific biases, TCR repertoire library preparation and sequencing were carried out by different laboratories using diverse techniques. For each donor, CD4 naive and CD4 memory were each run on three plates, CD8 naive on two plates, and CD8 memory on one plate. To estimate repertoire size and how much clonotype sharing occurs between individuals, the study deeply sequenced the blood TCR repertoires of about five healthy adults. Each donor's leukapheresis produced roughly between roughly 0.85 and 9.5 billion PBMCs.

Using the deep immunoSEQ assay, TCR CDR3 regions were amplified from genomic DNA by multiplex PCR. Extracted genomic DNA from each cell subset was spread evenly across all wells of several immunoSEQ 96-well plates, with each plate serving as a replicate. For sorted subsets, approximately 190 ng of genomic DNA, equivalent to tens of thousands of T cell genomes, went into each replicate PCR. Purified libraries were measured with a Qubit 3.0 fluorometer, size-checked on a Bioanalyzer 2100, and measured again with the KAPA Library Quantification kit. A separate single-read 150-cycle Illumina NextSeq 550 flow cell was used to sequence each immunoSEQ 96-well plate. Per the authors' processing: Because the immunoSEQ output included only junctional sequences and no quality scores, the filtering could not be the same as the filtering used for full-length reads. To assign V/J genes and CDR3, sequences were annotated against IMGT germline references using PyIR, a Python wrapper for IgBLAST v1.9. Any read was removed if the V/J assignment was weak (E-value above 1e-6), the CDR3 was missing, or the read contained stop codons, out-of-frame junctions, or ambiguous translated residues. V3J clonotypes were defined as sequences sharing the same inferred V gene, J gene, and CDR3 amino acid sequence. Percentage overlap between repertoires was calculated by dividing the number of shared unique clonotypes by the size of the smaller repertoire. Richness of each repertoire was evaluated using RTK rarefaction, the Chao1 estimator, and Recon v2.1 estimates of unobserved clonotypes. Generation probabilities were computed with OLGA for all TCRbeta clonotypes obtained by the gDNA method from several donors. Sourced from immuneACCESS, this table was stored by TCRdb with only in-frame sequences that have V and J called. A share of the clones is absent; for the studies checked, an unresolved V gene accounts for under half, and the remainder has no known explanation. V and J calls plus clone size are reproduced from that table; the DNA served to infer D and trimming. Within this sample are 150,000 to 200,000 clones, with about 93% of them counted one time only. 0.065% to 0.07% of the sample comes from the top ten.

The investigation overall reported the following: Compared with non-shared clonotypes, clonotypes shared by all four sorted-subset donors had higher generation probabilities. Even with the large sequencing depth, rarefaction of the sorted-subset datasets indicated that sequencing was incomplete. Pairwise subsampling indicated that sequencing depth was expected to affect the degree of clonotype sharing among donors. Sampling was limited to blood, and TCR repertoires in tissue likely differ from TCR repertoires in blood. Across a handful of donors, roughly 5% of naive CD4, 3% to 4% of naive CD8, around 2.5% of memory CD4, and about 0.4% of memory CD8 clonotypes were shared. The genetic and exposure-history diversity represented was limited by the small number of donors. Naive subsets generally had larger estimated clonotype richness than memory subsets.

The rearrangement joined TRBV28 to TRBJ2-5; the D segment may tentatively be TRBD1 or TRBD2, each giving 6 matched bases. TRBJ2-7 explains the end of the DNA better; the J call may be wrong. This TCR came from a woman under 40 in good health. The sample taken for sequencing was naive CD4+ T cells sorted from blood. The cell subset or site label, read with the paper, signifies: CD45RA+ positively selected. Here the CDR3 is given as CASNPLWGANEQYF. The nucleotide sequence reads TGTGCCAGCAACCCCTTATGGGGGGCTAACGAGCAGTACTTC.